This TCR beta chain was obtained from a study of blood T cell repertoires in COVID-19. Study-level background: The samples span acute and convalescent COVID-19 from the United States, Italy and Spain. PBMCs, B-cell-depleted T cells, or T cells were the source of the cDNA or gDNA that made up the material.

TCRdb's copy holds only in-frame clones and misses some; the assay was immunoSEQ multiplex PCR. This sample has 380,000 or so clones, with roughly 88% found just once. Trimming removed 5 bases from V and 4 bases from J; junction bases left unmatched: 3. CDR3 length: 14 amino acids. Looked up from germline, CDR1 is SGHVS and CDR2 is FQNEAQ. Cohorts were based on clinical histories the participants reported. Sample: PBMCs or T cells enriched from blood (not recorded which). The receptor comes from a woman younger than 45 with acute COVID-19. The chain joins TRBV7-8 to TRBJ1-4; 8 nucleotides line up with TRBD1. CDR3 region: CASSRGQDNEKLFF. DNA for the CDR3: TGTGCCAGCAGCCGGGGACAGGATAATGAAAAACTGTTTTTT.